The clone carrying this T cell receptor (beta chain) was seen a few times. Axillary draining lymph nodes of breast cancer patients supplied the node samples. One entry per CDR3 protein results from TCRdb running MiXCR on the multiplex PCR reads. The top ten clones hold 2.3% of a sample with about 140,000 distinct CDR3 sequences, about 31% of them seen once. This entry is derived from a study of breast tumors, draining lymph nodes, adjacent tissues. The sequence was obtained from a female donor with breast cancer. Some clones in this sample may be carry-over from other donors' samples. Sequenced material: axillary lymph node tissue.

CDR3 in amino acids: CASSARQGNVNTEAFF. The CDR3 nucleotides are TGTGCCAGCAGCGCCCGACAGGGGAACGTGAACACTGAAGCTTTCTTT. The chain carries TRBV9 and TRBJ1-1, with 8 bases lining up with TRBD1. Germline V lookup: CDR1 SGDLS, CDR2 YYNGEE. V shed 3 bases, J shed 0 bases, and the junction held 7 bases outside the gene matches. The CDR3 is made up of 16 amino acids.